This is a list of T cell receptor beta chains from one sample in a study of beta chain features in type 1 diabetes. Generated by immunoSEQ multiplex PCR, the TCRdb table keeps only in-frame clones and is missing some. The profile covers approximately 330,000 clones, with roughly 11% appearing a single time and about 0.015% taken by the ten largest. The sample was naive CD4+ T cells from blood. All receptors come from a woman in her 30s in good health. Each CDR3 is given with its conserved first and last residue. The D gene is left open where the match is weak. Clone size is shown for a subset of rows, as once, few, many or a class of expanded clone.

clone_size: few; d_call: TRBD1; v_call: TRBV6-6; j_call: TRBJ1-2; cdr3_aa: CASSYQGQVNGYTF; cdr3_nt: TGTGCCAGCAGTTACCAGGGACAGGTTAATGGCTACACCTTC
clone_size: -; d_call: -; v_call: TRBV28; j_call: TRBJ1-5; cdr3_aa: CASSFGRAAGGNQPQHF; cdr3_nt: TGTGCCAGCAGTTTTGGCCGGGCAGCCGGGGGCAATCAGCCCCAGCATTTT
clone_size: few; d_call: TRBD2; v_call: TRBV7-2; j_call: TRBJ2-7; cdr3_aa: CASRLTSGSSYEQYF; cdr3_nt: TGTGCCAGCAGGTTGACTAGCGGGAGCTCCTACGAGCAGTACTTC
clone_size: -; d_call: TRBD2; v_call: TRBV6-1; j_call: TRBJ2-1; cdr3_aa: CASGELAGAGNEQFF; cdr3_nt: TGTGCCAGCGGTGAACTAGCGGGAGCAGGGAATGAGCAGTTCTTC
clone_size: few; d_call: -; v_call: TRBV27; j_call: TRBJ1-1; cdr3_aa: CASRRPGLGTEAFF; cdr3_nt: TGTGCCAGCAGAAGGCCAGGGTTAGGAACTGAAGCTTTCTTT
clone_size: few; d_call: -; v_call: TRBV2; j_call: TRBJ1-4; cdr3_aa: CASSEQGGGEKLFF; cdr3_nt: TGTGCCAGCAGTGAACAGGGAGGGGGTGAAAAACTGTTTTTT
clone_size: -; d_call: TRBD1; v_call: TRBV7-2; j_call: TRBJ1-5; cdr3_aa: CASSLQGNQPQHF; cdr3_nt: TGTGCCAGCAGTTTACAGGGGAATCAGCCCCAGCATTTT
clone_size: few; d_call: TRBD1; v_call: TRBV18; j_call: TRBJ1-1; cdr3_aa: CASSPRDRDLWVGAFF; cdr3_nt: TGTGCCAGCTCACCCCGGGACAGGGACTTGTGGGTTGGAGCTTTCTTT
clone_size: -; d_call: TRBD1; v_call: TRBV27; j_call: TRBJ1-2; cdr3_aa: CASSTGQINYGYTF; cdr3_nt: TGTGCCAGCAGTACGGGACAGATTAACTATGGCTACACCTTC
clone_size: few; d_call: -; v_call: TRBV19; j_call: TRBJ2-5; cdr3_aa: CASKDPGETQYF; cdr3_nt: TGTGCCAGTAAAGACCCGGGGGAGACCCAGTACTTC
clone_size: few; d_call: -; v_call: TRBV10-3; j_call: TRBJ2-3; cdr3_aa: CAISESEGAGDTQYF; cdr3_nt: TGTGCCATCAGTGAGTCGGAGGGGGCGGGGGATACGCAGTATTTT
clone_size: few; d_call: TRBD2; v_call: TRBV7-2; j_call: TRBJ2-5; cdr3_aa: CASSLWTSGRETQYF; cdr3_nt: TGTGCCAGCAGCCTTTGGACTAGCGGGAGGGAGACCCAGTACTTC
clone_size: -; d_call: TRBD2; v_call: TRBV9; j_call: TRBJ2-2; cdr3_aa: CASSPLSGRANTGELFF; cdr3_nt: TGTGCCAGCAGCCCTCTTAGCGGGAGGGCCAACACCGGGGAGCTGTTTTTT
clone_size: few; d_call: TRBD1; v_call: TRBV7-3; j_call: TRBJ2-3; cdr3_aa: CASSNQGQGADTQYF; cdr3_nt: TGTGCCAGCAGCAACCAGGGACAGGGGGCAGATACGCAGTATTTT
clone_size: -; d_call: -; v_call: TRBV12-2; j_call: TRBJ1-5; cdr3_aa: CASRLRQGYQPQHF; cdr3_nt: TGTGCAAGTCGCCTCAGACAGGGGTATCAGCCCCAGCATTTT
clone_size: once; d_call: TRBD1; v_call: TRBV7-3; j_call: TRBJ2-7; cdr3_aa: CASSLRPGTAYEQYF; cdr3_nt: TGTGCCAGCAGCTTAAGGCCCGGGACAGCCTACGAGCAGTACTTC
clone_size: -; d_call: TRBD2; v_call: TRBV18; j_call: TRBJ2-7; cdr3_aa: CASSQTSANSYEQYF; cdr3_nt: TGTGCCAGCTCCCAAACTAGCGCCAACTCCTACGAGCAGTACTTC
clone_size: few; d_call: -; v_call: TRBV7-2; j_call: TRBJ1-5; cdr3_aa: CASSPTFSNQPQHF; cdr3_nt: TGTGCCAGCAGCCCGACATTCAGCAATCAGCCCCAGCATTTT
clone_size: few; d_call: -; v_call: TRBV4-2; j_call: TRBJ2-3; cdr3_aa: CASSQDRGGTQYF; cdr3_nt: TGTGCCAGCAGCCAAGATAGAGGTGGCACGCAGTATTTT
clone_size: -; d_call: TRBD2; v_call: TRBV7-2; j_call: TRBJ2-7; cdr3_aa: CASSGHSGYEQYF; cdr3_nt: TGTGCCAGCAGCGGTCATAGCGGGTACGAGCAGTACTTC
clone_size: -; d_call: -; v_call: TRBV4-2; j_call: TRBJ1-1; cdr3_aa: CASSFGGRDTEAFF; cdr3_nt: TGTGCCAGCAGCTTCGGGGGGAGGGACACTGAAGCTTTCTTT
clone_size: -; d_call: TRBD2; v_call: TRBV14; j_call: TRBJ2-3; cdr3_aa: CASSQIAGVLAQYF; cdr3_nt: TGTGCCAGCAGCCAAATAGCGGGAGTCTTGGCGCAGTATTTT
clone_size: -; d_call: -; v_call: TRBV11-1; j_call: TRBJ1-1; cdr3_aa: CASSRQRNTEAFF; cdr3_nt: TGTGCCAGCAGCCGACAGAGGAACACTGAAGCTTTCTTT
clone_size: -; d_call: -; v_call: TRBV9; j_call: TRBJ2-2; cdr3_aa: CASSSQSGTTNTGELFF; cdr3_nt: TGTGCCAGCAGCTCCCAGTCCGGGACAACGAACACCGGGGAGCTGTTTTTT
clone_size: -; d_call: TRBD1; v_call: TRBV23-1; j_call: TRBJ2-7; cdr3_aa: CASSQPPDRGRFVDNLSYEQYF; cdr3_nt: TGCGCCAGCAGTCAACCACCGGACAGGGGGCGATTTGTAGACAATCTCTCCTACGAGCAGTACTTC
clone_size: -; d_call: TRBD1; v_call: TRBV29-1; j_call: TRBJ2-7; cdr3_aa: CSVEPGTGGLEQYF; cdr3_nt: TGCAGCGTCGAACCCGGGACAGGGGGACTCGAGCAGTACTTC